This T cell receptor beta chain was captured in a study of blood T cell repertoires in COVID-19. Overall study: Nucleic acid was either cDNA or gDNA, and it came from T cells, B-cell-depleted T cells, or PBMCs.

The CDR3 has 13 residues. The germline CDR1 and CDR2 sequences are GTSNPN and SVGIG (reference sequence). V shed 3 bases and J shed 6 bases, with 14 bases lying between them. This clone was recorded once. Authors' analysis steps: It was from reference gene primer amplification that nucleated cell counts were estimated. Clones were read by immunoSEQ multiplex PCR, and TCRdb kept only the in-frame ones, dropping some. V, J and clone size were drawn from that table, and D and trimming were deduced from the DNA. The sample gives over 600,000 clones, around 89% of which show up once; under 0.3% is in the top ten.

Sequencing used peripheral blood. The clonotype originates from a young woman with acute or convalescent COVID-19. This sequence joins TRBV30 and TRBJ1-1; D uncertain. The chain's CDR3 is CAWSPTDLSEAFF. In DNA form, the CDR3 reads TGTGCCTGGAGCCCGACGGACTTGTCTGAAGCTTTCTTT. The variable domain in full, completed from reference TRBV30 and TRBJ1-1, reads SQTIHQWPATLVQPVGSPLSLECTVEGTSNPNLYWYRQAAGRGLQLLFYSVGIGQISSEVPQNLSASRPQDRQFILSSKKLLLSDSGFYLCAWSPTDLSEAFFGQGTRLTVV.